The T cell receptor (beta chain) under discussion was sequenced for a study of blood T cell repertoires in COVID-19. Overall study: Sites in the United States, Italy and Spain provided acute and convalescent COVID-19 samples. Sources were T cells, B-cell-depleted T cells, or PBMCs; the material itself was cDNA or gDNA.

As processed by the authors: Amplifying reference gene primers gave estimates of nucleated cell counts. The assay was immunoSEQ multiplex PCR, and TCRdb's table has in-frame clones only and misses some. From that table come the V and J calls and clone size; the DNA was used to work out D and trimming. The sample lists approximately 69,000 clones, 86% occurring once. CDR3 length equals 16 residues. The V end was cut by 1 base, the J end by 0 bases, with 10 bases between. Germline values: CDR1 MNHNS, CDR2 SASEGT. This chain connects TRBV6-1 to TRBJ2-1; a possible D gene is TRBD2 (6 bases). Sequencing was carried out using peripheral blood. This sequence was found in a human donor in a cohort sampled during active COVID-19. This CDR3 reads CASSEEGGNSYNEQFF. CDR3 bases: TGTGCCAGCAGTGAAGAGGGCGGGAACTCCTACAATGAGCAGTTCTTC.